This TCR beta chain was observed in a study of blood T cell repertoires in COVID-19. The V end was cut by 0 bases, the J end by 3 bases, with 9 bases between. The CDR3 length is 14 residues. The germline V gene encodes CDR1 MNHNS and CDR2 SASEGT. Sequencing was performed with immunoSEQ multiplex PCR; in TCRdb, only in-frame clones are kept and a portion is missing. The sample consists of about 50,000 clones, over 75% of them appearing once. Sequences were obtained from peripheral blood. The sequence was collected from a woman aged 60-75 years with acute or convalescent COVID-19. This sequence joins TRBV6-1 and TRBJ2-7; D gene unclear. CDR3 DNA sequence: TGTGCCAGCAGTGAAGCGGCGGCTAACTACGAGCAGTACTTC. The encoded protein is CASSEAAANYEQYF.